These T cell receptor beta chains were read from a single sample in a study of T cells after posttransplantation cyclophosphamide. Some clones are missing from TCRdb's copy, which holds only in-frame ones; the method was immunoSEQ multiplex PCR. The table includes about 10,000 clones, roughly 98% detected once. The sample consisted of naive CD8+ T cells sorted from PBMCs. The receptors shown here come from a man aged 50-59 years in good health, CMV-negative, and a related stem cell transplant donor. The CDR3 runs from the conserved cysteine through the conserved F or W. The D gene is left open where the match is weak. Not every row has a clone size; where given, it reads once, few, many or a size class.

d_gene: TRBD2; abundance: -; v_gene: TRBV7-9; j_gene: TRBJ2-1; CDR3nt: TGTGCCAGTAAACATCCGGGACTAGCGCCTTACAATGAGCAGTTCTTC; CDR3aa: CASKHPGLAPYNEQFF
d_gene: TRBD1; abundance: -; v_gene: TRBV19; j_gene: TRBJ2-7; CDR3nt: TGTGCCAGTAGTATATCTAGCCGAACAGGGGGCAAGTACGAGCAGTACTTC; CDR3aa: CASSISSRTGGKYEQYF
d_gene: -; abundance: -; v_gene: TRBV11-2; j_gene: TRBJ2-6; CDR3nt: TGTGCCAGCAGCTTTTTCCCTTCTATGGGGGCCGGGGCCAACGTCCTGACTTTC; CDR3aa: CASSFFPSMGAGANVLTF
d_gene: TRBD2; abundance: -; v_gene: TRBV9; j_gene: TRBJ2-7; CDR3nt: TGTGCCAGCAGCCAATCGGCGGGAGGGCCTGACTACGAGCAGTACTTC; CDR3aa: CASSQSAGGPDYEQYF
d_gene: -; abundance: -; v_gene: TRBV19; j_gene: TRBJ1-6; CDR3nt: TGTGCCAGTAGTCCCTGGGAGGTTAATAATTCACCCCTCCACTTT; CDR3aa: CASSPWEVNNSPLHF
d_gene: TRBD1; abundance: -; v_gene: TRBV15; j_gene: TRBJ2-5; CDR3nt: TGTGCCACCAGCATGTCGGGGACAGGGGAAGAGACCCAGTACTTC; CDR3aa: CATSMSGTGEETQYF
d_gene: TRBD1; abundance: -; v_gene: TRBV7-9; j_gene: TRBJ2-1; CDR3nt: TGTGCCAGCAGCGGAAGGACAGGGCATGGGACTGAGCAGTTCTTC; CDR3aa: CASSGRTGHGTEQFF
d_gene: -; abundance: -; v_gene: TRBV19; j_gene: TRBJ1-3; CDR3nt: TGTGCCAGTAGTGTCCGGGAGTATTTTAACACCATATATTTT; CDR3aa: CASSVREYFNTIYF
d_gene: TRBD1; abundance: -; v_gene: TRBV23-1; j_gene: TRBJ1-5; CDR3nt: TGCGCCAGCAGGGACAGGAGTAGGGCGCTAGACAATCAGCCCCAGCATTTT; CDR3aa: CASRDRSRALDNQPQHF
d_gene: -; abundance: -; v_gene: TRBV11-2; j_gene: TRBJ2-7; CDR3nt: TGTGCCAGCAGCCCATACTTGGAGCAGTACTTC; CDR3aa: CASSPYLEQYF
d_gene: TRBD2; abundance: -; v_gene: TRBV5-6; j_gene: TRBJ2-2; CDR3nt: TGTGCCAGCAGCTTCATGACTAGCGGGAGGGCCGGGGAGCTGTTTTTT; CDR3aa: CASSFMTSGRAGELFF
d_gene: TRBD1; abundance: -; v_gene: TRBV5-8; j_gene: TRBJ1-4; CDR3nt: TGTGCCAGCAGCTTGAAGGCCGGACAGGGCCTATGGAGTGAAAAACTGTTTTTT; CDR3aa: CASSLKAGQGLWSEKLFF
d_gene: -; abundance: -; v_gene: TRBV6-6; j_gene: TRBJ2-2; CDR3nt: TGTGCCAGCAGCCTGACAGTCGGGGAGCTGTTTTTT; CDR3aa: CASSLTVGELFF
d_gene: TRBD1; abundance: -; v_gene: TRBV7-2; j_gene: TRBJ2-7; CDR3nt: TGTGCCAGCAGCTCCGGGACAGGAACCTACGAGCAGTACTTC; CDR3aa: CASSSGTGTYEQYF
d_gene: -; abundance: -; v_gene: TRBV4-2; j_gene: TRBJ2-7; CDR3nt: TGTGCCAGCAGCCAAGAGCAAAACTTTTACGAGCAGTACTTC; CDR3aa: CASSQEQNFYEQYF
d_gene: -; abundance: -; v_gene: TRBV30; j_gene: TRBJ2-3; CDR3nt: TGTGCCTGGAGTGTTTCCGGGGTCAGCACAGATACGCAGTATTTT; CDR3aa: CAWSVSGVSTDTQYF
d_gene: TRBD2; abundance: -; v_gene: TRBV7-9; j_gene: TRBJ2-4; CDR3nt: TGTGCCAGCAGCCCTCGGACTAGCGGGAGAACCAGGAACATTCAGTACTTC; CDR3aa: CASSPRTSGRTRNIQYF
d_gene: -; abundance: -; v_gene: TRBV7-2; j_gene: TRBJ1-2; CDR3nt: TGTGCCAGCAGCTTAACAGACCCTAACTATGGCTACACCTTC; CDR3aa: CASSLTDPNYGYTF
d_gene: -; abundance: -; v_gene: TRBV7-9; j_gene: TRBJ1-1; CDR3nt: TGTGCCAGCAGGGTATACGAGGGGGTGAACACTGAAGCTTTCTTT; CDR3aa: CASRVYEGVNTEAFF
d_gene: TRBD2; abundance: -; v_gene: TRBV10-2; j_gene: TRBJ2-3; CDR3nt: TGCGCCAGCAGTGTTGGGACTAGCGGGAGAACAGATACGCAGTATTTT; CDR3aa: CASSVGTSGRTDTQYF
d_gene: -; abundance: -; v_gene: TRBV19; j_gene: TRBJ2-2; CDR3nt: TGTGCCAGCACAAATTCGAGGACAGAGAACACCGGGGAGCTGTTTTTT; CDR3aa: CASTNSRTENTGELFF
d_gene: -; abundance: -; v_gene: TRBV6-5; j_gene: TRBJ2-7; CDR3nt: TGTGCCAGCAGTTGGGTGGGGCTTTCACCCTACGAGCAGTACTTC; CDR3aa: CASSWVGLSPYEQYF
d_gene: TRBD1; abundance: -; v_gene: TRBV5-6; j_gene: TRBJ1-2; CDR3nt: TGTGCCAGCAGCCCCTGGACAGGGCCGGATGGCTACACCTTC; CDR3aa: CASSPWTGPDGYTF
d_gene: TRBD2; abundance: -; v_gene: TRBV7-2; j_gene: TRBJ2-1; CDR3nt: TGTGCCAGCAGCCGGCGGGGCGGGAGATACAATGAGCAGTTCTTC; CDR3aa: CASSRRGGRYNEQFF
d_gene: -; abundance: -; v_gene: TRBV5-8; j_gene: TRBJ2-3; CDR3nt: TGTGCCAGCAGCCCGTCAGGGTGGGATACCCTCGCAGATACGCAGTATTTT; CDR3aa: CASSPSGWDTLADTQYF
d_gene: -; abundance: -; v_gene: TRBV27; j_gene: TRBJ2-7; CDR3nt: TGTGCCAGCAGTTTAGCGGGGAGCTCCTACGAGCAGTACTTC; CDR3aa: CASSLAGSSYEQYF
d_gene: -; abundance: -; v_gene: TRBV7-6; j_gene: TRBJ1-6; CDR3nt: TGTGCCAGCAGCTTAGACCCCGGTTCACCCCTCCACTTT; CDR3aa: CASSLDPGSPLHF
d_gene: -; abundance: -; v_gene: TRBV5-8; j_gene: TRBJ2-2; CDR3nt: TGTGCCAGCAGCTTGGGTTGGGGAGATGACGGGGAGCTGTTTTTT; CDR3aa: CASSLGWGDDGELFF
d_gene: -; abundance: -; v_gene: TRBV15; j_gene: TRBJ2-7; CDR3nt: TGTGCCACCAGTAGCCCAACTTGGTCCTACGAGCAGTACTTC; CDR3aa: CATSSPTWSYEQYF
d_gene: TRBD2; abundance: -; v_gene: TRBV5-8; j_gene: TRBJ2-5; CDR3nt: TGTGCCAGCAGTGTGACTAGCGGGGGGGCCGGGACCCAGTACTTC; CDR3aa: CASSVTSGGAGTQYF
d_gene: -; abundance: -; v_gene: TRBV5-1; j_gene: TRBJ1-1; CDR3nt: TGCGCCAGCAGCTTGGCACCCGAGACAGGCCCTGCTGAAGCTTTCTTT; CDR3aa: CASSLAPETGPAEAFF
d_gene: TRBD1; abundance: -; v_gene: TRBV5-1; j_gene: TRBJ2-5; CDR3nt: TGCGCCAGCAGCACCACAGGGGACGGGACGTACCAAGAGACCCAGTACTTC; CDR3aa: CASSTTGDGTYQETQYF
d_gene: TRBD1; abundance: -; v_gene: TRBV7-9; j_gene: TRBJ2-7; CDR3nt: TGTGCCAGCAGCTCTAGTAGAGGGACAGGAACCTACGAGCAGTACTTC; CDR3aa: CASSSSRGTGTYEQYF
d_gene: -; abundance: -; v_gene: TRBV27; j_gene: TRBJ2-7; CDR3nt: TGTGCCAGCAGTTTCTCTGTTGCTCCTAACTCCTACGAGCAGTACTTC; CDR3aa: CASSFSVAPNSYEQYF
d_gene: -; abundance: -; v_gene: TRBV7-2; j_gene: TRBJ1-2; CDR3nt: TGTGCCAGCAGTCAAGGGACTTATGTTGGGGGCTACACCTTC; CDR3aa: CASSQGTYVGGYTF
d_gene: -; abundance: once; v_gene: TRBV6-6; j_gene: TRBJ2-7; CDR3nt: TGTGCCAGCAGTTATCAGGGGAATGACGAGCAGTACTTC; CDR3aa: CASSYQGNDEQYF
d_gene: -; abundance: -; v_gene: TRBV25-1; j_gene: TRBJ2-7; CDR3nt: TGTGCCAGCAGTGTGGGGCACGAGCAGTACTTC; CDR3aa: CASSVGHEQYF
d_gene: TRBD2; abundance: -; v_gene: TRBV2; j_gene: TRBJ2-2; CDR3nt: TGTGCCAGCACGACTAGCGGGGCGGGCGGGGAGCTGTTTTTT; CDR3aa: CASTTSGAGGELFF
d_gene: -; abundance: once; v_gene: TRBV6-5; j_gene: TRBJ1-1; CDR3nt: TGTGCCAGCAGTTTTGGACAGTACGGGCAAGCTTTCTTT; CDR3aa: CASSFGQYGQAFF
d_gene: -; abundance: -; v_gene: TRBV2; j_gene: TRBJ2-2; CDR3nt: TGTGCCAGCGTACCGCGGGGCCCCTCCGGGGAGCTGTTTTTT; CDR3aa: CASVPRGPSGELFF
d_gene: -; abundance: -; v_gene: TRBV27; j_gene: TRBJ2-7; CDR3nt: TGTGCCAGCGCTTACGGGGAGGCCTACGAGCAGTACTTC; CDR3aa: CASAYGEAYEQYF
d_gene: -; abundance: -; v_gene: TRBV11-2; j_gene: TRBJ2-7; CDR3nt: TGTGCCAGCAGCTTATTCCCCGGGAGTACAACCTACGAGCAGTACTTC; CDR3aa: CASSLFPGSTTYEQYF
d_gene: -; abundance: -; v_gene: TRBV28; j_gene: TRBJ2-1; CDR3nt: TGTGCCAGCAGACTAGCCTTCGGGACAGTTGATTACAATGAGCAGTTCTTC; CDR3aa: CASRLAFGTVDYNEQFF
d_gene: -; abundance: -; v_gene: TRBV11-2; j_gene: TRBJ2-7; CDR3nt: TGTGCCAGCAGCTTAACTAGATCGGCGTACGAGCAGTACTTC; CDR3aa: CASSLTRSAYEQYF
d_gene: TRBD2; abundance: -; v_gene: TRBV9; j_gene: TRBJ2-2; CDR3nt: TGTGCCAGCAGCGGACGACTAGCGGGGGGGCCGATCGGGGAGCTGTTTTTT; CDR3aa: CASSGRLAGGPIGELFF
d_gene: TRBD2; abundance: -; v_gene: TRBV7-9; j_gene: TRBJ2-5; CDR3nt: TGTGCCAGCAGCCCGGGACTAGCGGTCCAAGAGACCCAGTACTTC; CDR3aa: CASSPGLAVQETQYF
d_gene: -; abundance: -; v_gene: TRBV11-2; j_gene: TRBJ1-5; CDR3nt: TGTGCCAGCAGCTTGAACGGTCCCAATCAGCCCCAGCATTTT; CDR3aa: CASSLNGPNQPQHF
d_gene: -; abundance: -; v_gene: TRBV14; j_gene: TRBJ2-7; CDR3nt: TGTGCCAGCAGCGATGAGGCAGGGCCGCCTATTTACGAGCAGTACTTC; CDR3aa: CASSDEAGPPIYEQYF
d_gene: TRBD1; abundance: -; v_gene: TRBV4-3; j_gene: TRBJ1-6; CDR3nt: TGCGCCAGCAGCCAAGTGTCTTTGGCAGGGGGCGAATCACCCCTCCACTTT; CDR3aa: CASSQVSLAGGESPLHF
d_gene: -; abundance: -; v_gene: TRBV5-6; j_gene: TRBJ2-6; CDR3nt: TGTGCCAGCAGCACAGCTTGGACTGGGGCCAACGTCCTGACTTTC; CDR3aa: CASSTAWTGANVLTF
d_gene: -; abundance: -; v_gene: TRBV2; j_gene: TRBJ2-7; CDR3nt: TGTGCCAGCAGTGAAGCGCCGGGAGGGGGCCACGAGCAGTACTTC; CDR3aa: CASSEAPGGGHEQYF
d_gene: TRBD1; abundance: once; v_gene: TRBV14; j_gene: TRBJ1-3; CDR3nt: TGTGCCAGCAGCCAAGGAGGGACAGGGCCTGGAAACACCATATATTTT; CDR3aa: CASSQGGTGPGNTIYF
d_gene: TRBD2; abundance: -; v_gene: TRBV6-1; j_gene: TRBJ2-4; CDR3nt: TGTGCCAGCCCCAAGACGGGGGGAGCCAAAAACATTCAGTACTTC; CDR3aa: CASPKTGGAKNIQYF
d_gene: -; abundance: -; v_gene: TRBV5-8; j_gene: TRBJ1-5; CDR3nt: TGTGCCAGCAGCTTGGAAAGTGTCGGACTGAATCAGCCCCAGCATTTT; CDR3aa: CASSLESVGLNQPQHF
d_gene: TRBD1; abundance: -; v_gene: TRBV4-1; j_gene: TRBJ1-5; CDR3nt: TGCGCCAGCAGCTATAGGACAGGGGCTGGGGATCAGCCCCAGCATTTT; CDR3aa: CASSYRTGAGDQPQHF
d_gene: TRBD2; abundance: once; v_gene: TRBV9; j_gene: TRBJ2-5; CDR3nt: TGTGCCAGCAGCTACGGGGCTAGCGGGGGTGAGACCCAGTACTTC; CDR3aa: CASSYGASGGETQYF
d_gene: TRBD2; abundance: -; v_gene: TRBV7-2; j_gene: TRBJ2-3; CDR3nt: TGTGCCAGCAGCCCCTTGTACCTGCGGGGGGGCACAGATACGCAGTATTTT; CDR3aa: CASSPLYLRGGTDTQYF
d_gene: -; abundance: once; v_gene: TRBV13; j_gene: TRBJ1-2; CDR3nt: TGTGCCAGCAGCTCAGATGGCTACACCTTC; CDR3aa: CASSSDGYTF
d_gene: -; abundance: -; v_gene: TRBV7-9; j_gene: TRBJ2-2; CDR3nt: TGTGCCAGCAGCCCTAACACCGGGGAGCTGTTTTTT; CDR3aa: CASSPNTGELFF